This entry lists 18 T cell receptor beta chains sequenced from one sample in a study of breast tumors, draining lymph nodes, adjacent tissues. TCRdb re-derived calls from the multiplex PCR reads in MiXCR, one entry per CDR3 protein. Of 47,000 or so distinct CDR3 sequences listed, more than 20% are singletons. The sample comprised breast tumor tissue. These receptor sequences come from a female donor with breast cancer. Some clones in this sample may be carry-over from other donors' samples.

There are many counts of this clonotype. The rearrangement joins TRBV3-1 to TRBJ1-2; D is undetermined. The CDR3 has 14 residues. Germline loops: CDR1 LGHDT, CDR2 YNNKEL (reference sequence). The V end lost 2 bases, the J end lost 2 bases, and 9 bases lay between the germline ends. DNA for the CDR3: TGTGCCAGCAGCCAAAAGGGATGGAACTATGGCTACACCTTC. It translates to CASSQKGWNYGYTF.

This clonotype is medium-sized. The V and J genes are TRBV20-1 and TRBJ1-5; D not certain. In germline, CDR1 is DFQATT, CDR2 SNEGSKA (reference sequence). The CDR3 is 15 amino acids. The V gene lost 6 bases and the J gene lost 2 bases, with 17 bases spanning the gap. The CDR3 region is CSATVPQGGNQPQHF. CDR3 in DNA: TGCAGTGCCACGGTCCCCCAAGGAGGCAATCAGCCCCAGCATTTT.

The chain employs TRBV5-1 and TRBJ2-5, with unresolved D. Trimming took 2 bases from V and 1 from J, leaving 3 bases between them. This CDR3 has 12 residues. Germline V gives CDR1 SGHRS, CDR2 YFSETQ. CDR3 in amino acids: CASSLLQETQYF. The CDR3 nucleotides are TGCGCCAGCAGCTTACTCCAAGAGACCCAGTACTTC.

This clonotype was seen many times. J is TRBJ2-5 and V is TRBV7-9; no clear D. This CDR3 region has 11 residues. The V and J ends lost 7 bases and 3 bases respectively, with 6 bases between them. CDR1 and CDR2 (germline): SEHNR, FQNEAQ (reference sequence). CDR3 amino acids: CASTDKETQYF. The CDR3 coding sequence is TGTGCCAGCACAGATAAAGAGACCCAGTACTTC.

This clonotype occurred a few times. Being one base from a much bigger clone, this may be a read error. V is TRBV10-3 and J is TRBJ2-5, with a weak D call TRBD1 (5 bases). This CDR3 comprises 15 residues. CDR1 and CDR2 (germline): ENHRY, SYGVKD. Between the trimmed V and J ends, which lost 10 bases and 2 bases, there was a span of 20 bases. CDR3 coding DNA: TGTGCCACCGCACCAGAAGGGGCGCGGCAAGAGACCCAGTACTTC. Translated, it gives CATAPEGARQETQYF.

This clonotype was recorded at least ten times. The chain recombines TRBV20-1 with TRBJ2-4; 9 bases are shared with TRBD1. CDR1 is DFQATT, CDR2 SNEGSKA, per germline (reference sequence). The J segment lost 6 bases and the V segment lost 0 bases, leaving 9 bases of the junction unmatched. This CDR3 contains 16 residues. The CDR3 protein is CSARDLGDRDLNIQYF. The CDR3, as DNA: TGCAGTGCTAGAGATCTGGGGGACAGGGATCTAAACATTCAGTACTTC.

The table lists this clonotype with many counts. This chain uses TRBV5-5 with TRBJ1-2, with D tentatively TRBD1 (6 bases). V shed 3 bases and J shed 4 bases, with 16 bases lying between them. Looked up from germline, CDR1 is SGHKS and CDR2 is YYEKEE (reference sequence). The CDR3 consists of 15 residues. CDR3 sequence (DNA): TGTGCCAGCAGCTCATACTGGGGGCGGGCCTATGGCTACACCTTC. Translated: CASSSYWGRAYGYTF. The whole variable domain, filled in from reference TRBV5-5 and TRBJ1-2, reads DAGVTQSPTHLIKTRGQQVTLRCSPISGHKSVSWYQQVLGQGPQFIFQYYEKEERGRGNFPDRFSARQFPNYSSELNVNALLLGDSALYLCASSSYWGRAYGYTFGSGTRLTVV.

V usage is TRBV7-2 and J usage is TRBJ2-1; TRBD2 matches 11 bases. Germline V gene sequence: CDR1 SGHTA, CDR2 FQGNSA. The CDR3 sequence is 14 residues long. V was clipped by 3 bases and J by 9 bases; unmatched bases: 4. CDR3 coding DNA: TGTGCCAGCAGCTTGGGACTAGCGGTCACTGAGCAGTTCTTC. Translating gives CASSLGLAVTEQFF.

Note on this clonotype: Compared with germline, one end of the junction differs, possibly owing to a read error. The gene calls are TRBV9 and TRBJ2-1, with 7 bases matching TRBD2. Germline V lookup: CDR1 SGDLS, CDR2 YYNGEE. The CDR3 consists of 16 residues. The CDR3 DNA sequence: TGTGCCGGCAGTTATTCCCTGGGGGACTATGAGTATGAGCAGTTCTTC. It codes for CAGSYSLGDYEYEQFF. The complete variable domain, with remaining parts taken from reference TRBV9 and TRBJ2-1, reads DSGVTQTPKHLITATGQRVTLRCSPRSGDLSVYWYQQSLDQGLQFLIQYYNGEERAKGNILERFSAQQFPDLHSELNLSSLELGDSALYFCAGSYSLGDYEYEQFFGPGTRLTVL.

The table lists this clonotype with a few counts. The CDR3 is CASSPSGSPYEQYF. CDR3 in DNA: TGTGCCAGCAGCCCTAGCGGGAGCCCCTACGAGCAGTACTTC. This chain uses TRBV9 with TRBJ2-7; 10 nucleotides agree with TRBD2. The CDR3 covers 14 residues. From germline, CDR1 is SGDLS and CDR2 YYNGEE. V lost 4 bases, J lost 2 bases, and 3 bases stayed unmatched.

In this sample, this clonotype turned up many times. The DNA for the CDR3 is TGCAGTGCTAGAGACGTGGGGCGGATAAACTATAATTCACCCCTCCACTTT. This codes for CSARDVGRINYNSPLHF. This chain links TRBV20-1 with TRBJ1-6, with D possibly matching TRBD1 (5 bases). V was clipped by 0 bases and J by 3 bases, with 15 bases between them. The CDR3 covers 17 residues. Germline CDR1 reads DFQATT; CDR2 reads SNEGSKA (reference sequence).

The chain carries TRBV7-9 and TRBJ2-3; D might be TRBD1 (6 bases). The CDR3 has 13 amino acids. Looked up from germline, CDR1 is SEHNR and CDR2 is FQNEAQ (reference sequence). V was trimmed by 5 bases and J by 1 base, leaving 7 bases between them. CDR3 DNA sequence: TGTGCCAGCAGCCGGACAGGCACAGATACGCAGTATTTT. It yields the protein CASSRTGTDTQYF.

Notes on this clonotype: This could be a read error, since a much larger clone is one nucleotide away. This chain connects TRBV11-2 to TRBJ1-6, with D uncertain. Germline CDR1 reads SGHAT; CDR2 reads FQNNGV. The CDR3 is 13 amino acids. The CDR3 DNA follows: TGTGCCAGCAGCTCCTACTCCGGCTCACCCCCCCACTTT. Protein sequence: CASSSYSGSPPHF. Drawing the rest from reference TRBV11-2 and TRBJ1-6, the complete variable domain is EAGVAQSPRYKIIEKRQSVAFWCNPISGHATLYWYQQILGQGPKLLIQFQNNGVVDDSQLPKDRFSAERLKGVDSTLKIQPAKLEDSAVYLCASSSYSGSPPHFGNGTRLTVT.

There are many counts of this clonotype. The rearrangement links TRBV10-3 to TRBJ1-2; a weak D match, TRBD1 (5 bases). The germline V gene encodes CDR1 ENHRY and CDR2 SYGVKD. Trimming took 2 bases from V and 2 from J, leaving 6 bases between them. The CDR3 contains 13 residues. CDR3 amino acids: CAISEGGNYGYTF. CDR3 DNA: TGTGCCATCAGTGAGGGGGGAAACTATGGCTACACCTTC.

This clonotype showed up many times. CDR3 sequence: CASSIPPPSNQPQHF. The CDR3 region has the DNA TGTGCCAGTAGTATTCCACCGCCAAGCAATCAGCCCCAGCATTTT. This chain uses TRBV19 with TRBJ1-5; the D is unclear. Germline V gene lookup returns CDR1 LNHDA and CDR2 SQIVND (reference sequence). Deletions cut 3 bases from V and 1 base from J, with 10 bases between. CDR3 length equals 15 residues.

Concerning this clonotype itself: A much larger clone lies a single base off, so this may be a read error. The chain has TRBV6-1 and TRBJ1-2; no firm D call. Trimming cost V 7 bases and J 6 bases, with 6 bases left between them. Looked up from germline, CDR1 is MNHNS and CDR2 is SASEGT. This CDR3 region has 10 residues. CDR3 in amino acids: CASMGNGYTF. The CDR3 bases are TGTGCCAGCATGGGTAATGGCTACACCTTC.

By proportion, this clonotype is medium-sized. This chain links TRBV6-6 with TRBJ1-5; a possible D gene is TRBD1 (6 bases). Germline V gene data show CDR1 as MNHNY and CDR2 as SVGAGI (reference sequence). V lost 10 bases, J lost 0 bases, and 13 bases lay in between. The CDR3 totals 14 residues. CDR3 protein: CATRGGYSNQPQHF. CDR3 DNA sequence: TGTGCCACGAGAGGGGGGTATAGCAATCAGCCCCAGCATTTT.

The CDR3 spells CASRNPGQGNYGYTF. The DNA of the CDR3 is TGTGCCAGCCGAAATCCCGGACAGGGAAACTATGGCTACACCTTC. The rearrangement uses TRBV28 and TRBJ1-2; 8 bases agree with TRBD1. Trimming removed 8 bases from V and 2 bases from J; junction bases left unmatched: 10. Germline assignment: CDR1 MDHEN and CDR2 SYDVKM. This CDR3 is 15 amino acids long.